The clone carrying this TCR beta chain was seen a few times. Antigen unknown. The length of the CDR3 is 13 residues. CDR1 is DFQATT, CDR2 SNEGSKA, per germline (reference sequence). 5'RACE template switching generated TCR cDNA, adding a universal primer site and UMIs. TCRdb itself ran the 5' RACE reads through MiXCR, one entry per CDR3 protein. The repertoire includes 250,000 to 300,000 distinct CDR3 sequences, 10% to 15% of them detected once, and roughly 0.5% sits in the top ten. This sample is part of a study of T cells after yellow fever vaccination. Study-level information: Preparation used SMART-Seq v4 Ultra Low Input for the low-cell-number fractions. Points from the study as a whole: FACS-sorted repertoires could harbor abundant contaminating bulk-population clonotypes. Some clonotypes were seen in both the CD4 and the CD8 compartments. These made up a small share and likely arose from convergent recombination.

This specimen was CD4+ T cells sorted from PBMCs, taken 45 days after the yellow fever booster vaccination. The rearrangement joins TRBV20-1 to TRBJ1-5; D might be TRBD1 (5 bases). The TCR comes from a man aged 25-45 years who received the YFV17D yellow fever vaccine. The CDR3 coding sequence is TGCACCGCCACCGACAGCGGGGATCAGCCCCAGCATTTT. Translated, it gives CTATDSGDQPQHF.